These 31 T cell receptor beta chains were sequenced from one sample in a study of T cells after yellow fever vaccination. TCRdb reprocessed the 5' RACE reads via MiXCR and lists one record per CDR3 protein. The data contain about 320,000 distinct CDR3 sequences, roughly 4.3% of them singletons. Source: PBMCs, taken 15 days after the yellow fever booster vaccination. These receptors all stem from a man between 18 and 35 years old who received the YFV17D yellow fever vaccine.

The V gene is TRBV5-6, the J gene TRBJ2-5; 12 bases align to TRBD2. Germline V lookup: CDR1 SGHDT, CDR2 YYEEEE. J lost 5 bases, V lost 2 bases, and 4 bases had no gene match. The CDR3 covers 15 residues. This CDR3 is CASSFGTSGWETQYF. The DNA for the CDR3 is TGTGCCAGCAGCTTCGGGACTAGCGGGTGGGAGACCCAGTACTTC.

This clonotype was detected a few times. The rearrangement uses TRBV12-3 or TRBV12-4 and TRBJ1-5; D may be TRBD1 (5 bases). The CDR3 runs to 18 residues. V shed 2 bases and J shed 5 bases, with 22 bases lying between them. Here the CDR3 reads CASSLSTGLRGSYQPQHF. In nucleotides, the CDR3 is TGTGCCAGCAGTTTATCAACAGGACTGAGAGGAAGCTATCAGCCCCAGCATTTT.

Many counts were recorded for this clonotype. The V call is TRBV9, the J call TRBJ2-1; TRBD1 or TRBD2 may be the D gene (6 bases each). Germline CDR1 SGDLS, CDR2 YYNGEE. The V end was cut by 0 bases, the J end by 2 bases, with 12 bases between. The CDR3 is made up of 16 amino acids. The CDR3 sequence is CASSVVGGRTYNEQFF. CDR3 in DNA: TGTGCCAGCAGCGTAGTCGGGGGCAGAACCTACAATGAGCAGTTCTTC. Together with reference TRBV9 and TRBJ2-1, the CDR3 gives the full variable domain: DSGVTQTPKHLITATGQRVTLRCSPRSGDLSVYWYQQSLDQGLQFLIQYYNGEERAKGNILERFSAQQFPDLHSELNLSSLELGDSALYFCASSVVGGRTYNEQFFGPGTRLTVL.

This clonotype occurred many times. This chain uses TRBV21-1 with TRBJ2-2; the table assigns TRBD1, which was not confirmed against the DNA. TRBV21-1 is described as a pseudogene. This CDR3 contains 16 residues. CDR3: CASTPGTGRFDGELFF. The CDR3 DNA reads as TGTGCCAGCACCCCTGGAACAGGGCGCTTTGACGGGGAGCTGTTTTTT.

This sequence joins TRBV6-5 and TRBJ2-7, with 12 bases fitting TRBD2. The CDR3 spans 15 residues. V was clipped by 2 bases and J by 2 bases; unmatched bases: 1. CDR1 is MNHEY, CDR2 SVGAGI, per germline. CDR3 DNA sequence: TGTGCCAGCAGTTACGCTAGCGGGGGGGCCTACGAGCAGTACTTC. Translated, it gives CASSYASGGAYEQYF.

This clonotype was seen many times. CDR3 region: CASSLGPGQLLQETQYF. CDR3 sequence (DNA): TGCGCCAGCAGCTTGGGCCCGGGACAGTTGTTGCAAGAGACCCAGTACTTC. The J gene is TRBJ2-5, the V gene TRBV5-1, with 7 positions matching TRBD1. The V gene end was trimmed by 0 bases and the J gene end by 2 bases; junction bases not matched to a gene: 10. The CDR3 loop spans 17 amino acids. Germline V gives CDR1 SGHRS, CDR2 YFSETQ.

This clonotype has at least ten counts. With a much larger clone just one base away, this may be a read error. The rearrangement links TRBV7-6 to TRBJ2-5; weak D call: TRBD1 (6 bases). V dropped 1 base and J dropped 2 bases, with 14 bases sitting between them. The CDR3 loop spans 16 amino acids. Germline V gives CDR1 SGHVS, CDR2 FNYEAQ. The CDR3 DNA reads as TGTGCCAGCAGCTTAGGGGCGACAGGCCTACAAGAGACCCAGTACTTC. It yields the protein CASSLGATGLQETQYF.

The V call is TRBV7-6, the J call TRBJ2-3; 8 positions agree with TRBD2. CDR3 length: 16 amino acids. The V segment lost 2 bases and the J segment 2 bases; nucleotides outside the gene matches: 6. Germline V gives CDR1 SGHVS, CDR2 FNYEAQ. The CDR3 nucleotides read TGTGCCAGCAGCTTACGTTCACTAGCGGACACAGATACGCAGTATTTT. It codes for CASSLRSLADTDTQYF. Together with reference TRBV7-6 and TRBJ2-3, the CDR3 gives the full variable domain: GAGVSQSPRYKVTKRGQDVALRCDPISGHVSLYWYRQALGQGPEFLTYFNYEAQQDKSGLPNDRFSAERPEGSISTLTIQRTEQRDSAMYRCASSLRSLADTDTQYFGPGTRLTVL.

This clonotype was seen more than once but under ten times. The V gene is TRBV15, the J gene TRBJ1-2; TRBD1 matches 7 bases. The CDR3 sequence is 16 residues long. Trimming at V came to 3 bases and at J to 7 bases, leaving 14 bases not matched to a gene. The germline gives CDR1 LNHNV, CDR2 YYDKDF (reference sequence). The CDR3 spells CATSSDSRGLLGGYTF. CDR3 DNA: TGTGCCACCAGCAGTGACTCGAGGGGGCTGTTAGGTGGCTACACCTTC.

This clonotype turned up a few times. V usage is TRBV5-1 and J usage is TRBJ2-3, with 13 positions matching TRBD2. CDR1 is SGHRS, CDR2 YFSETQ, per germline. J lost 4 bases, V lost 3 bases, and 2 bases had no gene match. This CDR3 is built from 15 residues. DNA for the CDR3: TGCGCCAGCAGCTACGGACTAGCGGGGGCAGATACGCAGTATTTT. This encodes CASSYGLAGADTQYF.

At least ten counts were recorded for this clonotype. This chain joins TRBV7-2 and TRBJ2-3, with a tentative D call TRBD1 (6 bases). V lost 6 bases and J 3 bases, leaving 19 bases between the germline ends. The CDR3 is 16 residues long. CDR1 and CDR2 (germline): SGHTA, FQGNSA. The CDR3 nucleotides are TGTGCCAGCAGAATGATTAGAGGGGGTTGGACAGATACGCAGTATTTT. It translates to CASRMIRGGWTDTQYF. Filled out from reference TRBV7-2 and TRBJ2-3, the complete variable domain reads GAGVSQSPSNKVTEKGKDVELRCDPISGHTALYWYRQSLGQGLEFLIYFQGNSAPDKSGLPSDRFSAERTGGSVSTLTIQRTQQEDSAVYLCASRMIRGGWTDTQYFGPGTRLTVL.

This clonotype was observed many times. The chain uses TRBV6-4 and TRBJ2-2; D is undetermined. V was shortened by 3 bases and J by 0 bases, with 2 bases between the two germline ends. The germline V gene has CDR1 MRHNA and CDR2 SNTAGT. This CDR3 region has 13 residues. The CDR3 DNA reads TGTGCCAGCAGTGAGGCGAACACCGGGGAGCTGTTTTTT. Protein sequence: CASSEANTGELFF.

This clonotype was recorded many times. V and J are TRBV20-1 and TRBJ2-3, with D possibly TRBD1 on 6 matching bases. The CDR3 contains 15 residues. Per germline, CDR1 DFQATT and CDR2 SNEGSKA (reference sequence). Trimming cost V 5 bases and J 3 bases, with 18 bases left between them. CDR3 in amino acids: CSAVTQGRRTDTQYF. CDR3 DNA sequence: TGCAGTGCTGTGACCCAGGGGAGAAGGACAGATACGCAGTATTTT.

This clonotype was observed many times. The chain uses TRBV7-2 and TRBJ1-1, with D possibly matching TRBD1 (5 bases). Germline CDR1 SGHTA, CDR2 FQGNSA. The CDR3 loop spans 15 amino acids. Trimming removed 1 base at V and 3 bases at J, with 12 bases between. CDR3 coding DNA: TGTGCCAGCAGCTTAGGGGCAGGGACGGACACTGAAGCTTTCTTT. Residues: CASSLGAGTDTEAFF.

The CDR3 bases are TGCAGTGCGAGTAAGGGGAGCACCTACGAGCAGTACGTC. As protein: CSASKGSTYEQYV. The V gene is TRBV20-1, the J gene TRBJ2-7, with D perhaps being TRBD1 or TRBD2 (5 bases each). This CDR3 contains 13 residues. V lost 6 bases to trimming and J lost 2 bases, with 14 bases between them. Per germline, CDR1 DFQATT and CDR2 SNEGSKA (reference sequence).

The chain links TRBV9 to TRBJ2-3, with 7 bases identical to TRBD2. Germline CDR1 and CDR2: SGDLS and YYNGEE. The CDR3 spans 16 residues. Unmatched junction bases numbered 5, after V lost 0 bases and J lost 1 base. The CDR3 spells CASSVGPRGGTDTQYF. Here the CDR3 DNA reads TGTGCCAGCAGCGTAGGGCCCCGGGGGGGCACAGATACGCAGTATTTT.

Ten or more counts support this clonotype. The V and J genes are TRBV19 and TRBJ1-5, with a weak D call TRBD1 (5 bases). V dropped 10 bases and J dropped 4 bases, with 14 bases sitting between them. The germline V gene has CDR1 LNHDA and CDR2 SQIVND (reference sequence). The CDR3 spans 13 residues. As DNA, the CDR3 is TGTGCCACCCATCCCGGGGGGAATCAGCCCCAGCATTTT. As protein: CATHPGGNQPQHF.

This clonotype was counted many times. The chain has TRBV3-1 and TRBJ2-2; D gene unclear. Germline values: CDR1 LGHDT, CDR2 YNNKEL (reference sequence). CDR3 size: 12 residues. V dropped 5 bases and J dropped 7 bases, with 8 bases sitting between them. DNA of the CDR3: TGTGCCAGCAGCTACTATAACGGGGAGCTGTTTTTT. This codes for CASSYYNGELFF.

This chain connects TRBV11-1 to TRBJ2-1, with 9 bases lining up with TRBD2. Germline CDR1 reads SGHAT; CDR2 reads FQDESV (reference sequence). This CDR3 is built from 16 residues. The V gene end was trimmed by 3 bases and the J gene end by 4 bases; junction bases not matched to a gene: 7. In nucleotides, the CDR3 is TGTGCCAGCAGCTTTCGGGGCGGGGGGGTTTACAATGAGCAGTTCTTC. It yields the protein CASSFRGGGVYNEQFF.

This clonotype has more than one count but fewer than ten. The chain has TRBV12-3 or TRBV12-4 and TRBJ2-7; no clear D. V lost 3 bases and J 5 bases, leaving 8 bases between the germline ends. The CDR3 runs to 12 residues. The CDR3 nucleotides are TGTGCCAGCAGTTTGAACGGCCACGAGCAGTACGTC. Amino acid sequence: CASSLNGHEQYV.

This clonotype has at least ten counts. This rearrangement joins TRBV7-3 to TRBJ2-3; TRBD2 agrees at 9 bases. There are 14 residues in the CDR3. V shed 4 bases, J shed 3 bases, and the junction held 2 bases outside the gene matches. Germline V gene lookup returns CDR1 SGHTA and CDR2 FQGTGA. CDR3 protein: CASSSSGATDTQYF. The CDR3 coding sequence is TGTGCCAGCAGCTCTAGCGGGGCGACAGATACGCAGTATTTT.

The chain recombines TRBV4-3 with TRBJ1-2; 7 bases line up with TRBD1. The CDR3 sequence is 16 residues long. The V gene end was trimmed by 4 bases and the J gene end by 7 bases; junction bases not matched to a gene: 15. In germline, CDR1 is LGHNA, CDR2 YSLEER. Here the CDR3 reads CASSPIDRVGQSGYTF. In nucleotides, the CDR3 is TGCGCCAGCAGCCCAATCGACAGGGTAGGGCAGTCTGGCTACACCTTC.

This clonotype was counted ten times or more. The V call is TRBV5-1, the J call TRBJ2-1; no definite D call. Germline V gene lookup returns CDR1 SGHRS and CDR2 YFSETQ. CDR3 length equals 13 residues. V lost 1 base and J 5 bases, leaving 7 bases between the germline ends. The CDR3 reads CASSLSTNNEQFF. CDR3 sequence (DNA): TGCGCCAGCAGCTTGTCCACTAACAATGAGCAGTTCTTC.

The rearrangement joins TRBV3-1 to TRBJ2-1, with D unclear. The CDR3 length is 15 residues. Germline CDR1 and CDR2: LGHDT and YNNKEL (reference sequence). V was cut by 0 bases and J by 7 bases, with 13 bases left in between. The CDR3 spells CASSQDSLGRNEQFF. The CDR3 nucleotides are TGTGCCAGCAGCCAAGACTCCTTAGGCCGGAATGAGCAGTTCTTC.

This clonotype was recorded at least ten times. The CDR3 reads CSAHGPGTGTGNEQFF. The CDR3, as DNA: TGCAGTGCTCACGGCCCCGGGACAGGGACTGGCAATGAGCAGTTCTTC. The chain uses TRBV20-1 and TRBJ2-1; 9 bases align to TRBD1. This CDR3 is built from 16 residues. The trim removed 5 bases at V and 6 bases at J, leaving 14 bases unmatched. The germline gives CDR1 DFQATT, CDR2 SNEGSKA (reference sequence).

The genes are TRBV6-5 and TRBJ1-4, with 11 nucleotides matching TRBD1. Trimming cost V 6 bases and J 8 bases; bases outside gene matches: 8. This CDR3 comprises 15 residues. From germline, CDR1 is MNHEY and CDR2 SVGAGI. The CDR3 spells CASSPRDRGLEKLFF. As DNA, the CDR3 is TGTGCCAGCAGCCCTCGGGACAGGGGGTTGGAAAAACTGTTTTTT.

At least ten counts were recorded for this clonotype. The chain joins TRBV5-1 to TRBJ1-2; D perhaps matches TRBD1 (5 bases). V was cut by 0 bases and J by 7 bases, with 19 bases left in between. The CDR3 totals 16 residues. The V gene's germline CDR1 is SGHRS and CDR2 YFSETQ. The DNA of the CDR3 is TGCGCCAGCAGCTTGGCGGGGCGTTTCACCCCCTTTGGCTACACCTTC. Its translation: CASSLAGRFTPFGYTF.

This clonotype has more than one count but fewer than ten. The chain links TRBV7-9 to TRBJ1-2; the D is unclear. The CDR3 contains 15 residues. Trimming took off 5 bases at V and 2 bases at J, with 15 bases between the two ends. CDR1 is SEHNR and CDR2 is FQNEAQ in the germline V gene (reference sequence). The CDR3, as DNA: TGTGCCAGCAGCCGAAGCGGGCGGGGAAACTATGGCTACACCTTC. This sequence encodes CASSRSGRGNYGYTF.

This clonotype showed up many times. The gene calls are TRBV10-3 and TRBJ2-1, with D perhaps TRBD1 (8 bases). The CDR3 is 14 residues long. Germline-derived CDR1 and CDR2 are ENHRY and SYGVKD. Trimming left V 4 bases short and J 7 bases short, with 14 bases between. CDR3 in DNA: TGTGCCATCAGTGGGGGGGGACAGGTAAATGAGCAGTTCTTC. Amino acid sequence: CAISGGGQVNEQFF.

This clonotype was seen at least ten times. The gene calls are TRBV7-2 and TRBJ1-4, with D possibly matching TRBD1 (5 bases). Germline-derived CDR1 and CDR2 are SGHTA and FQGNSA. This CDR3 has 14 amino acids. The ends were cut back, 2 bases at V and 12 bases at J, with 16 bases in the middle. The CDR3 bases are TGTGCCAGCAGCTTACAAATTTCAGGGCGGGAACTGTTTTTT. This codes for CASSLQISGRELFF.

As concerns this clonotype: A read error may explain this, as a much larger clone is one base away. The rearrangement links TRBV12-3 or TRBV12-4 to TRBJ1-2; D is perhaps TRBD1 (6 bases). CDR3 length: 12 amino acids. The CDR3 nucleotides are TGTGCCAGCAGTATAGGACAGTATGGCCACACCTTC. This gives the protein CASSIGQYGHTF.